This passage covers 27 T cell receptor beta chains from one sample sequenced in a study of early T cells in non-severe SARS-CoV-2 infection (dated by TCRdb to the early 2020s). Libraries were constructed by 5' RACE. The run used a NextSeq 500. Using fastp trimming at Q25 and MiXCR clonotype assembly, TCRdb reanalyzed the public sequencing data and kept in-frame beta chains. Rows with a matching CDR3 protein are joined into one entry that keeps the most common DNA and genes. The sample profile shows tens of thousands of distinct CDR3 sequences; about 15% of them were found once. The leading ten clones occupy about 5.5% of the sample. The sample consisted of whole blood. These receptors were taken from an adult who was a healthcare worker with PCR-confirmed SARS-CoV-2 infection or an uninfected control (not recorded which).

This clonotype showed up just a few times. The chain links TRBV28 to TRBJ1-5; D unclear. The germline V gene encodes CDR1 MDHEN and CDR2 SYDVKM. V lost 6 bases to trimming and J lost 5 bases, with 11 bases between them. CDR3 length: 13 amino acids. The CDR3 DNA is TGTGCCAGCAGAGACCACACGGATCAGCCCCAGCATTTT. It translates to CASRDHTDQPQHF.

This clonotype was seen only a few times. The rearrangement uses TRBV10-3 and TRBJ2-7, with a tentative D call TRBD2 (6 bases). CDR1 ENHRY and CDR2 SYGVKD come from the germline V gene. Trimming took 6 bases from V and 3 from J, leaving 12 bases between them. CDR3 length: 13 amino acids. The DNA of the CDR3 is TGTGCCATCAGAGGACTACAGAACTACGAGCAGTACTTC. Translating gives CAIRGLQNYEQYF.

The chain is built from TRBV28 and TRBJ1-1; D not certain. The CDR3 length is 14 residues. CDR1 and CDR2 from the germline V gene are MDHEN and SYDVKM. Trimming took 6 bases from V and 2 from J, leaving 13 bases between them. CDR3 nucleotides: TGTGCCAGCAGCACGGAGACGGCAAACACTGAAGCTTTCTTT. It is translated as CASSTETANTEAFF.

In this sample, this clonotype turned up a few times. CDR3 protein: CASSPGTEAFF. The DNA for the CDR3 is TGTGCCAGCTCACCAGGAACTGAAGCTTTCTTT. The chain combines TRBV18 with TRBJ1-1; D is ambiguous. This CDR3 has 11 amino acids. From germline, CDR1 is KGHSH and CDR2 LQKENI. Trimming stripped 2 bases from V and 5 bases from J, with 3 bases between.

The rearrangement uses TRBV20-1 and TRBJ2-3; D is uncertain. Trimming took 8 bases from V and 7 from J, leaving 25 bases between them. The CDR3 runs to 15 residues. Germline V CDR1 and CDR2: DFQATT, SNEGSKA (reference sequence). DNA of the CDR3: TGCAGTTCTACCTCCCCGAGCGATCCGCCGAATACGCAGTATTTT. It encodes CSSTSPSDPPNTQYF.

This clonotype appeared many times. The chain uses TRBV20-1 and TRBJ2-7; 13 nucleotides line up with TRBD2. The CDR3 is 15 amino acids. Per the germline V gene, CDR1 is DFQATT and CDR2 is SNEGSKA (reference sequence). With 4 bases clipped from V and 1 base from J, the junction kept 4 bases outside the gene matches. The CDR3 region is CSAKLAGGVSYEQYF. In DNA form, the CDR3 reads TGCAGTGCTAAACTAGCGGGAGGGGTTTCCTACGAGCAGTACTTC.

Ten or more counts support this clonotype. CDR3 DNA sequence: TGCAGTGCGACTAGCGGGAGCACAGATACGCAGTATTTT. It translates to CSATSGSTDTQYF. This chain uses TRBV20-1 with TRBJ2-3; 10 bases match TRBD2. The trim removed 6 bases at V and 0 bases at J, leaving 0 bases unmatched. Germline V gives CDR1 DFQATT, CDR2 SNEGSKA (reference sequence). The CDR3 runs 13 residues.

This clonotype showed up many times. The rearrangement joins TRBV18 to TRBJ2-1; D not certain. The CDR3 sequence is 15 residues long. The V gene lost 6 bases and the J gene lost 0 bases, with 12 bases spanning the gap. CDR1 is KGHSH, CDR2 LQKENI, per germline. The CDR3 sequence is CASSPALDSYNEQFF. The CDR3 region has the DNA TGTGCCAGCTCCCCCGCCCTTGACTCCTACAATGAGCAGTTCTTC.

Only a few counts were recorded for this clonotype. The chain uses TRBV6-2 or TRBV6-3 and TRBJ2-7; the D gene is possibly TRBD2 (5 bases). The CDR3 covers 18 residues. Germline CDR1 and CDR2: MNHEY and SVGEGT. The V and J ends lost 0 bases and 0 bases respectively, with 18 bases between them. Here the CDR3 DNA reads TGTGCCAGCAGTTACTCTCCTTTGGGGAGCTCCCCCTCCTACGAGCAGTACTTC. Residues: CASSYSPLGSSPSYEQYF.

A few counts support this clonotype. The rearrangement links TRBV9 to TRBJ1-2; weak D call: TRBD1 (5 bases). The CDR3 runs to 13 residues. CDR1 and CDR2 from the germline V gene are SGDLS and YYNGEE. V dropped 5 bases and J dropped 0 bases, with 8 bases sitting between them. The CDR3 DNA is TGTGCCAGCAGTGACAGCTCTAACTATGGCTACACCTTC. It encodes CASSDSSNYGYTF.

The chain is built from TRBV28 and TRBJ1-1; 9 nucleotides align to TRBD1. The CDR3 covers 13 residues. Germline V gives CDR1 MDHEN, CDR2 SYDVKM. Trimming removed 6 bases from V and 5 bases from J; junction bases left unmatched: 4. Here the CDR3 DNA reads TGTGCCAGCAGGTCAGACAGGGGGACTGAAGCTTTCTTT. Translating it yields CASRSDRGTEAFF.

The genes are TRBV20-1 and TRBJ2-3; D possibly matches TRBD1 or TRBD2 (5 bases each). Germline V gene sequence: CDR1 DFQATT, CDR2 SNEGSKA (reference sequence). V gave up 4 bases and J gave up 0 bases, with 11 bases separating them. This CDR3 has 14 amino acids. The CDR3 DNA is TGCAGTGCTATGTGGGGGTCTAGCACAGATACGCAGTATTTT. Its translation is CSAMWGSSTDTQYF.

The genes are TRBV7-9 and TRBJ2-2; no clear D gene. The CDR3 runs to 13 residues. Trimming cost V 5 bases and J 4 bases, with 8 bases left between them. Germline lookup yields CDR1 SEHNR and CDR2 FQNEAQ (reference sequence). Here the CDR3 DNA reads TGTGCCAGCAGCGAGAGATTCACCGGGGAGCTGTTTTTT. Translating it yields CASSERFTGELFF.

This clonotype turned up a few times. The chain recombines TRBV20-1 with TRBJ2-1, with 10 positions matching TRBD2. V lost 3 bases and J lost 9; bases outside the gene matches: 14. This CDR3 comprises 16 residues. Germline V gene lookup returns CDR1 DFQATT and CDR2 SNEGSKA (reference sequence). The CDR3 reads CSARAPSGRVRSEQFF. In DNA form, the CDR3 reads TGCAGTGCTAGGGCCCCTAGCGGGAGAGTTAGGAGTGAGCAGTTCTTC.

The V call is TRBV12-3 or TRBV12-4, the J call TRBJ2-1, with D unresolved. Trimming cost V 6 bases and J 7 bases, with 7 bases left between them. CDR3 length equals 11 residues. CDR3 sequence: CASSPGNEQFF. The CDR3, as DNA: TGTGCCAGCAGCCCTGGGAATGAGCAGTTCTTC.

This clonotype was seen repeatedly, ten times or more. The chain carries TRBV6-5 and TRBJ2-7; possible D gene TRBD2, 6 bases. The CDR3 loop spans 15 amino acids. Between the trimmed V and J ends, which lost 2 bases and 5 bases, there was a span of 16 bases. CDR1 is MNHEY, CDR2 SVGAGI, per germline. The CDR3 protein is CASSYEAGRNDEQYF. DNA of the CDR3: TGTGCCAGCAGTTACGAGGCGGGGAGGAATGACGAGCAGTACTTC.

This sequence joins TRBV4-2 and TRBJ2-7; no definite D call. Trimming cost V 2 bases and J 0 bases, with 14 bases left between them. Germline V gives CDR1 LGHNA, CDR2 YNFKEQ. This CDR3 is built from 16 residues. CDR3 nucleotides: TGTGCCAGCAGCCAACAATCGAGTAGATCCTCCTACGAGCAGTACTTC. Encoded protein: CASSQQSSRSSYEQYF.

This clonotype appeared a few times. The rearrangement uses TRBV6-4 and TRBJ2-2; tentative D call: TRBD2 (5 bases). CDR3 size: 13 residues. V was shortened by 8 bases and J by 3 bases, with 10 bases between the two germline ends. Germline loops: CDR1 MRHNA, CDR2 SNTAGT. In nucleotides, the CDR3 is TGTGCCAGCGGGGAGAGGGACACCGGGGAGCTGTTTTTT. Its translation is CASGERDTGELFF.

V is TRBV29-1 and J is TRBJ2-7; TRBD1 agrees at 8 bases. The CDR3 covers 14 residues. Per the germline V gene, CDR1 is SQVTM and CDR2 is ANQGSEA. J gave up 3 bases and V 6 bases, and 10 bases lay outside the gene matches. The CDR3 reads CSVGPGTGDYEQYF. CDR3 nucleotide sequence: TGCAGCGTGGGACCCGGGACAGGAGACTACGAGCAGTACTTC.

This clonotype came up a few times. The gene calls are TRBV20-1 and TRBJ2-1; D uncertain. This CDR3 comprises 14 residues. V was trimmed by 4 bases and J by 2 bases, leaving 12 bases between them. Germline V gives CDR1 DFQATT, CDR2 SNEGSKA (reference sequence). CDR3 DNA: TGCAGTGCTATCCCTTCTGGGCCCTACAATGAGCAGTTCTTC. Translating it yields CSAIPSGPYNEQFF.

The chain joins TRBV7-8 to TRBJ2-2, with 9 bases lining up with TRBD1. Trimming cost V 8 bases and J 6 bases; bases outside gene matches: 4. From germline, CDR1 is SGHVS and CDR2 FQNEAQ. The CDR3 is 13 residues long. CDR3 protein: CASWDREAGELFF. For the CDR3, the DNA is TGTGCCAGCTGGGACAGGGAGGCCGGGGAGCTGTTTTTT. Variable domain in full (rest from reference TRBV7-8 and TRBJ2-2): GAGVSQSPRYKVAKRGQDVALRCDPISGHVSLFWYQQALGQGPEFLTYFQNEAQLDKSGLPSDRFFAERPEGSVSTLKIQRTQQEDSAVYLCASWDREAGELFFGEGSRLTVL.

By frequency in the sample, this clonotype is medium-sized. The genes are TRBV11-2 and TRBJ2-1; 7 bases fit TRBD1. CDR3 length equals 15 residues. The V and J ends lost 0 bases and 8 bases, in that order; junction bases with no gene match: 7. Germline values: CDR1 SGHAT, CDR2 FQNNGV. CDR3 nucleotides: TGTGCCAGCAGCTTAGATGGGGTAGGGGGCTATGAGCAGTTCTTC. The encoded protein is CASSLDGVGGYEQFF. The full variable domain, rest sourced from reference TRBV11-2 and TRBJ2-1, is EAGVAQSPRYKIIEKRQSVAFWCNPISGHATLYWYQQILGQGPKLLIQFQNNGVVDDSQLPKDRFSAERLKGVDSTLKIQPAKLEDSAVYLCASSLDGVGGYEQFFGPGTRLTVL.

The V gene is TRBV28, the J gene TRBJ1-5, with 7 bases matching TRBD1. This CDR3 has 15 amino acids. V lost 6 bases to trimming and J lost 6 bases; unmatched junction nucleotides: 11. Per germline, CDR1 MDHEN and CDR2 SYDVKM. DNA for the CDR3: TGTGCCAGCAGACACCGACAGGGCCCCCCTCAGCCCCAGCATTTT. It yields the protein CASRHRQGPPQPQHF.

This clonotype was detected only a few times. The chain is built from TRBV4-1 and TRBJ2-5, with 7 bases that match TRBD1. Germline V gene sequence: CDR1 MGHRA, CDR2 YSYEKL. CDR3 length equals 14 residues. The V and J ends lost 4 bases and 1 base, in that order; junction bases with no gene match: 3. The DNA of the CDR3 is TGCGCCAGCAGCCCAACAGGGGCCCAAGAGACCCAGTACTTC. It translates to CASSPTGAQETQYF.

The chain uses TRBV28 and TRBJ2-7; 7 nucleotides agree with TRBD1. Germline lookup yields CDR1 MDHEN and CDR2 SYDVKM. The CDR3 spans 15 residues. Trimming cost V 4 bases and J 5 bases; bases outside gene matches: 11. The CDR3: CASSSPTGKGDEQYF. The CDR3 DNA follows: TGTGCCAGCAGTTCCCCGACAGGGAAGGGAGACGAGCAGTACTTC.

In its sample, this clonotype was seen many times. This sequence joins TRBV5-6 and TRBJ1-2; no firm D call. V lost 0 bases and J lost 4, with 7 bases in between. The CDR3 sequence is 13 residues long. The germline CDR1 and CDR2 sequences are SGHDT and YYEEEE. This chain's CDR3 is CASSLGQIYGYTF. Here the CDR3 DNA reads TGTGCCAGCAGCTTGGGGCAGATCTATGGCTACACCTTC.

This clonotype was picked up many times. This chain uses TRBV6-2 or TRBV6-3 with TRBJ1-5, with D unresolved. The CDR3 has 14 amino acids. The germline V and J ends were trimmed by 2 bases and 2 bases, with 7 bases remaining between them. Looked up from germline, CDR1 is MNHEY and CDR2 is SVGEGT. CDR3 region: CASSYGEGNQPQHF. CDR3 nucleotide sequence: TGTGCCAGCAGTTACGGGGAGGGCAATCAGCCCCAGCATTTT.